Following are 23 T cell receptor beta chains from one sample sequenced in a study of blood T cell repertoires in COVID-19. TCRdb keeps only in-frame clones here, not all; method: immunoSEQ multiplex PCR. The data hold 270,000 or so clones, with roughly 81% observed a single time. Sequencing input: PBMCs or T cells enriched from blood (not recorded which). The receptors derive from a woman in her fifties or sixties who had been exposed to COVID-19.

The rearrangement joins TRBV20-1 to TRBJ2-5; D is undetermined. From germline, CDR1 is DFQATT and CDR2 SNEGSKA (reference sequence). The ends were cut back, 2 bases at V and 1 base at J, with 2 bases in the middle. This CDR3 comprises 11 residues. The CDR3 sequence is CSARRQETQYF. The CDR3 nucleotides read TGCAGTGCTAGACGCCAAGAGACCCAGTACTTC.

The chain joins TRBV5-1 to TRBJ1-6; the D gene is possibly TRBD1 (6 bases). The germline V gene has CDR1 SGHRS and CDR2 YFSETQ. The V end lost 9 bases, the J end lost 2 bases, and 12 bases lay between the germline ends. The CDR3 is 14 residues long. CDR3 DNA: TGCGCCACCCAGGGGCCCCCCTATAATTCACCCCTCCACTTT. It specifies CATQGPPYNSPLHF.

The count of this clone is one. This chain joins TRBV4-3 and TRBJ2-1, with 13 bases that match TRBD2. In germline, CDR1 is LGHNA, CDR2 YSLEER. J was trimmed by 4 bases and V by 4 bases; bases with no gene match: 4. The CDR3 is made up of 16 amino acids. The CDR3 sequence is CASSPGLAGAYNEQFF. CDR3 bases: TGCGCCAGCAGCCCTGGACTAGCGGGGGCGTACAATGAGCAGTTCTTC.

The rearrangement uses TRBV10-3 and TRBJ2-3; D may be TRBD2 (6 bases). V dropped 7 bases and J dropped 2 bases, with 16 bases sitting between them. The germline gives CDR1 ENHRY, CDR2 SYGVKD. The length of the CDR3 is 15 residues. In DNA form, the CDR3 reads TGTGCCATCACGGGAGCGTCCCCCCCCACAGATACGCAGTATTTT. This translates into CAITGASPPTDTQYF.

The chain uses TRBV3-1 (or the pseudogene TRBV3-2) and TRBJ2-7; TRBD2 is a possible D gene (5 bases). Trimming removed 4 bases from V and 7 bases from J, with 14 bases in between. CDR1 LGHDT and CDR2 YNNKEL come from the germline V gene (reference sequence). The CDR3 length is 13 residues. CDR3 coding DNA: TGTGCCAGCAGCCGGGTGGGGTCGGGGGAGCAGTACTTC. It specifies CASSRVGSGEQYF.

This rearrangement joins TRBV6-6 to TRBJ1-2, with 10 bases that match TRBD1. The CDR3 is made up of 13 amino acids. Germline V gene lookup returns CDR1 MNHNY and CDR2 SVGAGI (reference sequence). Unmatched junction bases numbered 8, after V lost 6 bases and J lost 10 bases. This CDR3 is CASSRRTGGDYTF. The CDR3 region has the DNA TGTGCCAGCAGCCGACGGACAGGGGGGGACTACACCTTC.

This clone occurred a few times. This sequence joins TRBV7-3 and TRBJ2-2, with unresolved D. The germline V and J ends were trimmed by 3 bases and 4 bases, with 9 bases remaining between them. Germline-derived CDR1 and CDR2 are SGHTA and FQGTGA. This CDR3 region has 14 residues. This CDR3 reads CASSFNGVTGELFF. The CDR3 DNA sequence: TGTGCCAGCAGCTTTAATGGAGTCACCGGGGAGCTGTTTTTT.

The CDR3 loop is CASRHGDSHNEQFF. The CDR3 region has the DNA TGTGCCAGCAGGCACGGGGACAGCCACAATGAGCAGTTCTTC. The chain combines TRBV5-4 with TRBJ2-1, with 7 bases identical to TRBD1. The CDR3 consists of 14 residues. The J segment lost 5 bases and the V segment lost 5 bases, leaving 7 bases of the junction unmatched. Germline CDR1 is SGHNT and CDR2 is YYREEE (reference sequence).

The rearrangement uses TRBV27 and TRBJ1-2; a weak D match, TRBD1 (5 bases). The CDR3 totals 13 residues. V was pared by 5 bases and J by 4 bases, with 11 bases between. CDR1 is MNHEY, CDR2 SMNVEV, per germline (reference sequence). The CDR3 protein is CASSMGQSYGYTF. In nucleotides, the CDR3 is TGTGCCAGCAGTATGGGGCAGTCCTATGGCTACACCTTC.

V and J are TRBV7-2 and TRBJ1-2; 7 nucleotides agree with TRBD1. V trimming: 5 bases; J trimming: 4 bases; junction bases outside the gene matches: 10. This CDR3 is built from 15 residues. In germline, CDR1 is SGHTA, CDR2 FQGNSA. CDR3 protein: CASSLASQGIYGYTF. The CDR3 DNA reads TGTGCCAGCAGCCTTGCGTCACAGGGGATCTATGGCTACACCTTC.

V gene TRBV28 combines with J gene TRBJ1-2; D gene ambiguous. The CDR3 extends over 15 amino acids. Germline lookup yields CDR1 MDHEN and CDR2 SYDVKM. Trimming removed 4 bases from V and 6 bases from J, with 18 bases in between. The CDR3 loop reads CASSSLGEEEDGYTF. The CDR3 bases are TGTGCCAGCAGTTCCCTGGGCGAGGAGGAAGATGGCTACACCTTC.

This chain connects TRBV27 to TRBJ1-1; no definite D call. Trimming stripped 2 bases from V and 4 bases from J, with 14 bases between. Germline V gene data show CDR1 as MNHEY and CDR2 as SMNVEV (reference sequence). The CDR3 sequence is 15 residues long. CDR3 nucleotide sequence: TGTGCCAGCAGTTTACAAGTCGACGAGGGCACTGAAGCTTTCTTT. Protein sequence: CASSLQVDEGTEAFF.

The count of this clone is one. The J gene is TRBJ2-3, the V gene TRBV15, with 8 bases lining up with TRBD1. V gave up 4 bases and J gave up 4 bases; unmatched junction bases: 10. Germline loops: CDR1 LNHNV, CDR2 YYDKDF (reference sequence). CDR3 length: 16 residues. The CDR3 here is CATSTRQGRLSDTQYF. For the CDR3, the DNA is TGTGCCACCAGCACCCGACAGGGGCGATTGTCAGATACGCAGTATTTT.

The CDR3 is CASSYLTGGEQYF. The CDR3 bases are TGTGCCAGCAGTTATTTGACAGGGGGAGAGCAGTACTTC. The chain joins TRBV6-5 to TRBJ2-7; 9 nucleotides align to TRBD1. After removal of 3 bases from V and 7 bases from J, the junction contained 4 bases not matched to a gene. Germline V lookup: CDR1 MNHEY, CDR2 SVGAGI. The CDR3 extends over 13 amino acids.

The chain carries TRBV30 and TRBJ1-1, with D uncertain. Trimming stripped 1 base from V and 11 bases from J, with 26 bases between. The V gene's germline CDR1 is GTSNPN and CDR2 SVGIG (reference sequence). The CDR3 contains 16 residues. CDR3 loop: CAWSAAAQAGAGRAFF. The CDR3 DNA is TGTGCCTGGAGTGCCGCAGCGCAGGCCGGAGCGGGCCGGGCTTTCTTT. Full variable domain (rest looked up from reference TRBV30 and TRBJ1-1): SQTIHQWPATLVQPVGSPLSLECTVEGTSNPNLYWYRQAAGRGLQLLFYSVGIGQISSEVPQNLSASRPQDRQFILSSKKLLLSDSGFYLCAWSAAAQAGAGRAFFGQGTRLTVV.

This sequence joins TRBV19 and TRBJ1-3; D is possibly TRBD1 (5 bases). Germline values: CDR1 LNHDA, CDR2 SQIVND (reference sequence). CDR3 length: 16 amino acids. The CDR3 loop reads CASRRGSPLSGNTIYF. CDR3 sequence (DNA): TGTGCTTCCCGCCGGGGGTCCCCTCTCTCTGGAAACACCATATATTTT.

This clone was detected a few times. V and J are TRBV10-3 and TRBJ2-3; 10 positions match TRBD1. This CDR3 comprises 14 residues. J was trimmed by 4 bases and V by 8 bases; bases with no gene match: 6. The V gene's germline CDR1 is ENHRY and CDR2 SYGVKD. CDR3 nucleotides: TGTGCCATCCGGGAGACAGGGGGCGCAGATACGCAGTATTTT. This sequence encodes CAIRETGGADTQYF.

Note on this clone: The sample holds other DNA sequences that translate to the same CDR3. The CDR3 spells CASSIRGPQPQHF. DNA of the CDR3: TGTGCCAGTAGTATTAGGGGGCCTCAGCCCCAGCATTTT. This rearrangement joins TRBV19 to TRBJ1-5; 7 nucleotides align to TRBD1. Per the germline V gene, CDR1 is LNHDA and CDR2 is SQIVND (reference sequence). The CDR3 consists of 13 residues. V was pared by 3 bases and J by 6 bases, with 2 bases of the junction left unmatched. Variable domain in full (rest from reference TRBV19 and TRBJ1-5): DGGITQSPKYLFRKEGQNVTLSCEQNLNHDAMYWYRQDPGQGLRLIYYSQIVNDFQKGDIAEGYSVSREKKESFPLTVTSAQKNPTAFYLCASSIRGPQPQHFGDGTRLSIL.

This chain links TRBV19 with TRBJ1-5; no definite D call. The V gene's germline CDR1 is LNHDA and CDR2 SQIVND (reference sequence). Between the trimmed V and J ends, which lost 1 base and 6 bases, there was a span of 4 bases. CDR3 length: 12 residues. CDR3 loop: CASSIGVQPQHF. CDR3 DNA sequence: TGTGCCAGTAGTATAGGAGTTCAGCCCCAGCATTTT.

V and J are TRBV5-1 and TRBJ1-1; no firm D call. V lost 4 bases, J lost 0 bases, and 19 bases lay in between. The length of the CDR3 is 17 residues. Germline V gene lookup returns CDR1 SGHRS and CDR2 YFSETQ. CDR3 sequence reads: CASSQTVSTPMNTEAFF. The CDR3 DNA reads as TGCGCCAGCAGCCAGACTGTCTCCACTCCAATGAACACTGAAGCTTTCTTT. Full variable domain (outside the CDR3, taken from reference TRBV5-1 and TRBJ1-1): KAGVTQTPRYLIKTRGQQVTLSCSPISGHRSVSWYQQTPGQGLQFLFEYFSETQRNKGNFPGRFSGRQFSNSRSEMNVSTLELGDSALYLCASSQTVSTPMNTEAFFGQGTRLTVV.

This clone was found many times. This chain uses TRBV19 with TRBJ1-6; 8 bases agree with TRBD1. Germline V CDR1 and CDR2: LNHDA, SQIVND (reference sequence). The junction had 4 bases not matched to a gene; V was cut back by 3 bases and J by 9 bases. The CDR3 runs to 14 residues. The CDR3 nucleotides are TGTGCCAGTAGTATCGACAGGGGCCTTTCACCCCTCCACTTT. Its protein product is CASSIDRGLSPLHF.

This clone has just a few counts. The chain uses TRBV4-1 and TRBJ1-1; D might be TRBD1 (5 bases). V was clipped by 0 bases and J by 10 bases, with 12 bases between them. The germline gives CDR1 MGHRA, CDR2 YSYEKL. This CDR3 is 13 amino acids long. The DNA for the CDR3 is TGCGCCAGCAGCCAAGATACCGGGGGTTTAGCTTTCTTT. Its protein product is CASSQDTGGLAFF.

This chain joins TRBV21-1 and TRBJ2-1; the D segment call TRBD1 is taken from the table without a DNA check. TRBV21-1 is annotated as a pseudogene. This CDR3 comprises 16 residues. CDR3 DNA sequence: TGTGCCAGCAGACCCGACAGGCCTAGCTCCTACAATGAGCAGTTCTTC. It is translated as CASRPDRPSSYNEQFF.